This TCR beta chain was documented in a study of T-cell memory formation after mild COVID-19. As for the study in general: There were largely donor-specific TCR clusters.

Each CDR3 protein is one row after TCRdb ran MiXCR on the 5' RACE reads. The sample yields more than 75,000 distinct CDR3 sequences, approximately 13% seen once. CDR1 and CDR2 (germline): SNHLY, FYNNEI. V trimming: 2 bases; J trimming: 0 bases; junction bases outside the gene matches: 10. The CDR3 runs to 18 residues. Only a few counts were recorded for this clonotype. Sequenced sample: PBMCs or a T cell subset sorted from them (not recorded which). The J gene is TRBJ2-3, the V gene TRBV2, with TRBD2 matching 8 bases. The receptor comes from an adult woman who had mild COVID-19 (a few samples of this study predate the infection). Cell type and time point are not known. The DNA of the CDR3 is TGTGCCAGCAGTGAATTGTTTAGCGGGGCAACTAGCACAGATACGCAGTATTTT. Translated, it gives CASSELFSGATSTDTQYF.